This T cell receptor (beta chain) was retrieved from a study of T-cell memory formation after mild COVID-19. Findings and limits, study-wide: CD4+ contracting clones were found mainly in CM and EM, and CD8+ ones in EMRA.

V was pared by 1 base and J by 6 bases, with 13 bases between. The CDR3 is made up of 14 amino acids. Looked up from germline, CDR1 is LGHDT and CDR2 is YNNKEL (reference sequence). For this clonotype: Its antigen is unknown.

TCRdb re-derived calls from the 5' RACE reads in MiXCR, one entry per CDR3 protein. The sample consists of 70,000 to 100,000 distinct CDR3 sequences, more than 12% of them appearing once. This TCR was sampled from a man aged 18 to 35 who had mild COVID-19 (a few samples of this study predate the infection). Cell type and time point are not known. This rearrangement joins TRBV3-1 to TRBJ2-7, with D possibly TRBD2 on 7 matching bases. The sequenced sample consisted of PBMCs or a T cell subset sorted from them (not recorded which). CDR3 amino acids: CASSQVHREGEQYF. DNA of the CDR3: TGTGCCAGCAGCCAAGTGCACAGGGAGGGCGAGCAGTACTTC.